The next 31 T cell receptor beta chains were all read from a single sample in a study of blood T cell repertoires in COVID-19. Assay: immunoSEQ multiplex PCR; the TCRdb copy retains only in-frame clones and omits some. The profile shows 95,000 to 150,000 clones, about 89% of them singletons. Specimen: peripheral blood. The receptors shown here come from an older woman with acute or convalescent COVID-19.

This clone was counted only a few times. The J gene is TRBJ2-7, the V gene TRBV10-2, with 7 bases fitting TRBD2. CDR3 length: 15 amino acids. The germline V gene has CDR1 WSHSY and CDR2 SAAADI. The J segment lost 0 bases and the V segment lost 6 bases, leaving 8 bases of the junction unmatched. Written as DNA, the CDR3 is TGCGCCAGCAGCAAGCGGGCGGGAGTCTCCTACGAGCAGTACTTC. Protein: CASSKRAGVSYEQYF.

The chain uses TRBV28 and TRBJ1-2, with unresolved D. This CDR3 contains 11 residues. Trimming took off 4 bases at V and 5 bases at J, with 5 bases between the two ends. Germline V gives CDR1 MDHEN, CDR2 SYDVKM. Here the CDR3 reads CASSSRYGYTF. The CDR3 bases are TGTGCCAGCAGTTCGAGGTATGGCTACACCTTC.

This chain joins TRBV19 and TRBJ2-5; tentative D call: TRBD1 (6 bases). The CDR3 extends over 15 amino acids. Germline assignment: CDR1 LNHDA and CDR2 SQIVND (reference sequence). Between the trimmed V and J ends, which lost 1 base and 5 bases, there was a span of 14 bases. The CDR3 reads CASSIATGTGETQYF. The CDR3 DNA sequence: TGTGCCAGTAGTATAGCCACAGGGACGGGGGAGACCCAGTACTTC.

This chain connects TRBV14 to TRBJ2-5, with TRBD2 matching over 12 bases. V shed 4 bases and J 1 base; nucleotides not matched to a gene: 25. Germline V gives CDR1 SGHDN, CDR2 FVKESK. The CDR3 spans 23 residues. CDR3 loop: CASSLRRQQIGLAGPVIQETQYF. CDR3 sequence (DNA): TGTGCCAGCAGCCTCCGCAGACAGCAAATCGGACTAGCGGGGCCGGTAATCCAAGAGACCCAGTACTTC.

The rearrangement uses TRBV4-1 and TRBJ1-1; possible D gene TRBD1, 6 bases. V was shortened by 2 bases and J by 1 base, with 11 bases between the two germline ends. Looked up from germline, CDR1 is MGHRA and CDR2 is YSYEKL. This CDR3 has 15 residues. CDR3 sequence (DNA): TGCGCCAGCAGCCAACAGGGGTTAAGGAACACTGAAGCTTTCTTT. It specifies CASSQQGLRNTEAFF.

This clone was detected only a few times. V usage is TRBV5-1 and J usage is TRBJ2-1; TRBD2 might be the D (5 bases). There are 16 residues in the CDR3. Germline values: CDR1 SGHRS, CDR2 YFSETQ. V lost 4 bases and J 7 bases, leaving 21 bases between the germline ends. CDR3 protein: CASSLANGEFKNEQFF. For the CDR3, the DNA is TGCGCCAGCAGCCTCGCCAACGGGGAATTCAAGAATGAGCAGTTCTTC.

The chain joins TRBV6-5 to TRBJ2-7, with 9 bases fitting TRBD1. The length of the CDR3 is 13 residues. V gave up 8 bases and J gave up 3 bases; unmatched junction bases: 5. Germline lookup yields CDR1 MNHEY and CDR2 SVGAGI. The DNA of the CDR3 is TGTGCCAGCCGCACAGGGGGCGTCTACGAGCAGTACTTC. Translated, it gives CASRTGGVYEQYF.

The genes are TRBV10-2 and TRBJ1-6; the match to TRBD1 covers 7 bases. Trimming at V came to 7 bases and at J to 5 bases, leaving 2 bases not matched to a gene. CDR3 length: 13 residues. Germline V gives CDR1 WSHSY, CDR2 SAAADI. This CDR3 reads CASTGQHNSPLHF. Written as DNA, the CDR3 is TGCGCCAGCACGGGACAGCATAATTCACCCCTCCACTTT.

The chain recombines TRBV4-2 with TRBJ2-3, with TRBD2 as a possible D gene (6 bases). The V end was cut by 1 base, the J end by 3 bases, with 14 bases between. This CDR3 is built from 16 residues. Germline assignment: CDR1 LGHNA and CDR2 YNFKEQ. CDR3 protein: CASSQAAGPRTDTQYF. CDR3 coding DNA: TGTGCCAGCAGCCAAGCAGCGGGTCCCAGGACAGATACGCAGTATTTT.

The table lists this clone with a count of one. This chain joins TRBV2 and TRBJ2-5, with 8 bases fitting TRBD2. Germline assignment: CDR1 SNHLY and CDR2 FYNNEI. V shed 4 bases, J shed 9 bases, and the junction held 7 bases outside the gene matches. The CDR3 consists of 13 residues. The CDR3 reads CASSASSGSAQYF. In DNA, the CDR3 is TGTGCCAGCAGTGCGTCTAGCGGGTCGGCCCAGTACTTC.

The rearrangement uses TRBV6-6 and TRBJ1-1; 9 bases map to TRBD1. The junction had 15 bases not matched to a gene; V was cut back by 5 bases and J by 2 bases. The germline gives CDR1 MNHNY, CDR2 SVGAGI (reference sequence). The CDR3 spans 18 residues. The CDR3 reads CASSLMGQGSLINTEAFF. In DNA form, the CDR3 reads TGTGCCAGCAGTCTGATGGGACAGGGCTCCCTTATAAACACTGAAGCTTTCTTT.

The table lists this clone with a few counts. This chain joins TRBV12-2 and TRBJ2-1; the DNA was not compared with TRBD2, the D call given in the table. TRBV12-2 is recorded as a pseudogene. This CDR3 is built from 13 residues. The CDR3 protein is CASRLGLASLQFF. CDR3 DNA sequence: TGTGCAAGTCGCTTAGGACTAGCTTCCTTGCAGTTCTTC.

This chain uses TRBV10-3 with TRBJ1-5; D unresolved. V was clipped by 10 bases and J by 3 bases, with 13 bases between them. Germline V CDR1 and CDR2: ENHRY, SYGVKD. The CDR3 totals 13 residues. CDR3 sequence reads: CATKRLANQPQHF. CDR3 nucleotides: TGTGCCACCAAGCGGCTGGCCAATCAGCCCCAGCATTTT.

The chain couples TRBV9 to TRBJ1-2, with 10 positions matching TRBD1. This CDR3 is 16 amino acids long. The junction had 9 bases not matched to a gene; V was cut back by 3 bases and J by 4 bases. Germline CDR1 reads SGDLS; CDR2 reads YYNGEE. CDR3 sequence: CASSDDRDRGPYGYTF. The DNA of the CDR3 is TGTGCCAGCAGCGACGACCGGGACAGGGGACCCTATGGCTACACCTTC.

This chain connects TRBV11-1 to TRBJ2-2; no definite D call. Deletions cut 4 bases from V and 6 bases from J, with 9 bases between. The length of the CDR3 is 13 residues. The V gene's germline CDR1 is SGHAT and CDR2 FQDESV (reference sequence). The CDR3 sequence: CASSSYTPGELFF. The DNA of the CDR3 is TGTGCCAGCAGCTCCTATACCCCCGGGGAGCTGTTTTTT. Drawing the rest from reference TRBV11-1 and TRBJ2-2, the complete variable domain is EAEVAQSPRYKITEKSQAVAFWCDPISGHATLYWYRQILGQGPELLVQFQDESVVDDSQLPKDRFSAERLKGVDSTLKIQPAELGDSAMYLCASSSYTPGELFFGEGSRLTVL.

The chain joins TRBV28 to TRBJ2-5, with 9 nucleotides matching TRBD1. The CDR3 contains 15 residues. V trimming: 3 bases; J trimming: 2 bases; junction bases outside the gene matches: 4. Germline CDR1 MDHEN, CDR2 SYDVKM. The CDR3 protein is CASSFQQGAQETQYF. In nucleotides, the CDR3 is TGTGCCAGCAGTTTTCAACAGGGGGCTCAAGAGACCCAGTACTTC.

V and J are TRBV28 and TRBJ1-1; D perhaps matches TRBD1 (6 bases). The CDR3 spans 14 residues. The germline V gene has CDR1 MDHEN and CDR2 SYDVKM. With 6 bases removed from V and 3 bases from J, the gap between germline ends came to 14 bases. CDR3 coding DNA: TGTGCCAGCAGGCCGGGACACTTGGACACTGAAGCTTTCTTT. Residues: CASRPGHLDTEAFF.

J is TRBJ2-3 and V is TRBV10-1; D unresolved. The CDR3 sequence is 13 residues long. The ends were cut back, 4 bases at V and 3 bases at J, with 8 bases in the middle. CDR1 is WNHNN, CDR2 SYGVQD, per germline (reference sequence). CDR3 sequence (DNA): TGCGCCAGCAGTGGGCGAGCGACAGATACGCAGTATTTT. It translates to CASSGRATDTQYF.

This clone appeared a few times. The rearrangement joins TRBV5-4 to TRBJ2-1; D remains unclear. Germline loops: CDR1 SGHNT, CDR2 YYREEE (reference sequence). The CDR3 covers 15 residues. Trimming removed 0 bases from V and 4 bases from J, with 11 bases in between. The CDR3, as DNA: TGTGCCAGCAGCTTGGCCCACAGCCTGTACAATGAGCAGTTCTTC. Translating it yields CASSLAHSLYNEQFF.

This chain links TRBV5-1 with TRBJ2-7, with D perhaps matching TRBD1 (6 bases). The CDR3 loop spans 15 amino acids. V lost 2 bases to trimming and J lost 1 base, with 13 bases between them. Germline V gene sequence: CDR1 SGHRS, CDR2 YFSETQ. The CDR3 nucleotides are TGCGCCAGCAGCTTCTTGCCCCAGGGGTCCTACGAGCAGTACTTC. This codes for CASSFLPQGSYEQYF.

The genes are TRBV7-3 and TRBJ2-2; 8 bases match TRBD1. The germline V gene encodes CDR1 SGHTA and CDR2 FQGTGA. V lost 1 base to trimming and J lost 3 bases; unmatched junction nucleotides: 1. The CDR3 spans 15 residues. As DNA, the CDR3 is TGTGCCAGCAGCTTAAACAGGGGGTACACCGGGGAGCTGTTTTTT. Translation: CASSLNRGYTGELFF. Full variable domain (remainder filled in from reference TRBV7-3 and TRBJ2-2): GAGVSQTPSNKVTEKGKYVELRCDPISGHTALYWYRQSLGQGPEFLIYFQGTGAADDSGLPNDRFFAVRPEGSVSTLKIQRTERGDSAVYLCASSLNRGYTGELFFGEGSRLTVL.

The chain couples TRBV5-1 to TRBJ1-3, with D unresolved. Trimming removed 1 base from V and 7 bases from J, with 12 bases in between. CDR1 is SGHRS, CDR2 YFSETQ, per germline. The CDR3 totals 14 residues. In DNA, the CDR3 is TGCGCCAGCAGCTTGACAGCTGCAGTTAACACCATATATTTT. Translated, it gives CASSLTAAVNTIYF.

The chain couples TRBV11-2 to TRBJ1-1; D remains unclear. This CDR3 contains 14 residues. From germline, CDR1 is SGHAT and CDR2 FQNNGV. The V end lost 5 bases, the J end lost 1 base, and 11 bases lay between the germline ends. The CDR3 region is CASSPLTSNTEAFF. CDR3 DNA: TGTGCCAGCAGCCCGCTAACCTCGAACACTGAAGCTTTCTTT.

The chain combines TRBV18 with TRBJ2-7; tentatively, D is TRBD1 (6 bases). Germline CDR1 KGHSH, CDR2 LQKENI. CDR3 length: 13 amino acids. V was pared by 2 bases and J by 6 bases, with 11 bases between. The CDR3 here is CASSPGGEGEQYF. CDR3 nucleotide sequence: TGTGCCAGCTCACCAGGGGGCGAGGGCGAGCAGTACTTC.

The J gene is TRBJ1-2, the V gene TRBV5-4; 9 bases line up with TRBD1. CDR1 SGHNT and CDR2 YYREEE come from the germline V gene (reference sequence). Trimming removed 1 base from V and 3 bases from J; junction bases left unmatched: 7. The CDR3 runs 16 residues. DNA of the CDR3: TGTGCCAGCAGCTTGCCGGGACAGGGTACATACTATGGCTACACCTTC. Translated: CASSLPGQGTYYGYTF.

CDR3 in DNA: TGCGCCAGCAGCCAAGATGTCGTCCAAGAGACCCAGTACTTC. It yields the protein CASSQDVVQETQYF. The rearrangement joins TRBV4-1 to TRBJ2-5, with D uncertain. The germline CDR1 and CDR2 sequences are MGHRA and YSYEKL. The V gene lost 0 bases and the J gene lost 1 base, with 6 bases spanning the gap. This CDR3 comprises 14 residues.

The chain is built from TRBV30 and TRBJ1-2; unclear D gene. The V end lost 2 bases, the J end lost 8 bases, and 9 bases lay between the germline ends. Germline V lookup: CDR1 GTSNPN, CDR2 SVGIG (reference sequence). The CDR3 sequence is 11 residues long. This chain's CDR3 is CAWSSSRGYTF. As DNA, the CDR3 is TGTGCCTGGAGTTCGTCGCGCGGCTACACCTTC.

This clone has just a few counts. Here the CDR3 DNA reads TGTGCCAGCAGCCGGGTAGGGGTGAACACTGAAGCTTTCTTT. Translating it yields CASSRVGVNTEAFF. The J gene is TRBJ1-1, the V gene TRBV28, with D tentatively TRBD1 (5 bases). The germline V and J ends were trimmed by 6 bases and 0 bases, with 11 bases remaining between them. Germline values: CDR1 MDHEN, CDR2 SYDVKM. This CDR3 is 14 amino acids long. Full variable domain (outside the CDR3, taken from reference TRBV28 and TRBJ1-1): DVKVTQSSRYLVKRTGEKVFLECVQDMDHENMFWYRQDPGLGLRLIYFSYDVKMKEKGDIPEGYSVSREKKERFSLILESASTNQTSMYLCASSRVGVNTEAFFGQGTRLTVV.

This chain joins TRBV28 and TRBJ1-5, with D perhaps matching TRBD1 (6 bases). The CDR3 contains 14 residues. Germline-derived CDR1 and CDR2 are MDHEN and SYDVKM. Trimming pared 5 bases from V and 6 bases from J, leaving 14 bases between. CDR3 DNA sequence: TGTGCCAGCAGTCTTACAGGGTTGATTCAGCCCCAGCATTTT. It encodes CASSLTGLIQPQHF.

This clone came up a few times. This chain links TRBV6-5 with TRBJ2-7, with 7 bases fitting TRBD1. From germline, CDR1 is MNHEY and CDR2 SVGAGI. The V segment lost 7 bases and the J segment 3 bases; nucleotides outside the gene matches: 12. CDR3 length equals 15 residues. CDR3: CASTSGTGAYYEQYF. CDR3 nucleotides: TGTGCCAGCACCTCTGGAACAGGGGCTTACTACGAGCAGTACTTC.

This clone was recorded only once. The CDR3 reads CASSTPGGLSEAFF. CDR3 nucleotide sequence: TGTGCCAGCAGCACCCCAGGGGGCTTGTCTGAAGCTTTCTTT. The chain joins TRBV6-5 to TRBJ1-1; 8 nucleotides agree with TRBD1. This CDR3 spans 14 amino acids. V was pared by 6 bases and J by 6 bases, with 9 bases of the junction left unmatched. Germline V gene sequence: CDR1 MNHEY, CDR2 SVGAGI.